A selection of T cell receptor beta chains follows, all from one sample in a study of response to subunit inactivated influenza vaccine. A single record per CDR3 protein comes from TCRdb applying MiXCR to the RT-PCR reads. The sample consists of hundreds of thousands of distinct CDR3 sequences, around 16% of them appearing once. Sequencing was performed on PBMCs from blood, taken roughly 12 days after vaccination. These receptors were collected from a man between 45 and 60 years old who received an inactivated influenza vaccine. CDR3s include the opening cysteine and the closing phenylalanine or tryptophan. Each record gives: V gene, J gene, D gene, clone size, CDR3 DNA, CDR3 protein. A D gene is named only where the DNA matches it firmly. A clone size is listed for some rows: how often the clone was seen (once, few, many), or a class if it is expanded.

v_call: TRBV20-1; j_call: TRBJ2-3; d_call: TRBD2; clone_size: -; cdr3_nt: TGCAGTGCTAGACCGGCTAGCGGGAGCGTCACAGATACGCAGTATTTT; cdr3_aa: CSARPASGSVTDTQYF
v_call: TRBV4-1; j_call: TRBJ2-2; d_call: -; clone_size: few; cdr3_nt: TGCGCCAGCAGCCCCAGGGGCCCTCCGAACACCGGGGAGCTGTTTTTT; cdr3_aa: CASSPRGPPNTGELFF
v_call: TRBV4-1; j_call: TRBJ1-1; d_call: -; clone_size: -; cdr3_nt: TGCGCCAGCAGCCAAGATGCGACAAGTCCCGCTGAAGCTTTCTTT; cdr3_aa: CASSQDATSPAEAFF
v_call: TRBV11-2; j_call: TRBJ2-7; d_call: TRBD1; clone_size: -; cdr3_nt: TGTGCCAGCAGCTTTAACCAGGGGGCCTACGAGCAGTACTTC; cdr3_aa: CASSFNQGAYEQYF
v_call: TRBV12-3/TRBV12-4; j_call: TRBJ2-3; d_call: -; clone_size: few; cdr3_nt: TGTGCCAGCAGTTTGGAGGGGGGCGTCAGGGGGCAGTATTTT; cdr3_aa: CASSLEGGVRGQYF
v_call: TRBV12-3/TRBV12-4; j_call: TRBJ1-2; d_call: -; clone_size: -; cdr3_nt: TGTGCCAGCAGTACCCTTCTTGGCTACACCTTC; cdr3_aa: CASSTLLGYTF
v_call: TRBV3-1; j_call: TRBJ2-7; d_call: -; clone_size: -; cdr3_nt: TGTGCCAGCAGCCAAGATCAGCCGGGCAACTACGAGCAGTACTTC; cdr3_aa: CASSQDQPGNYEQYF
v_call: TRBV30; j_call: TRBJ1-4; d_call: -; clone_size: few; cdr3_nt: TGTGCCTGGAGTTTTGGAGAAAAACTGTTTTTT; cdr3_aa: CAWSFGEKLFF
v_call: TRBV7-2; j_call: TRBJ1-1; d_call: TRBD1; clone_size: few; cdr3_nt: TGTGCCAGCAGCCGACACGGGAACACAGGGGGAGCTGAAGCTTTCTTT; cdr3_aa: CASSRHGNTGGAEAFF
v_call: TRBV12-3/TRBV12-4; j_call: TRBJ2-7; d_call: -; clone_size: many; cdr3_nt: TGTGCCAGCAGGGCTTCCTGGGGGTCCGGGCTTCGACCCTACGAGCAGTACTTC; cdr3_aa: CASRASWGSGLRPYEQYF
v_call: TRBV29-1; j_call: TRBJ2-7; d_call: TRBD2; clone_size: -; cdr3_nt: TGCAGCGTACTAGCGGGTGACTCCTACGAGCAGTACTTC; cdr3_aa: CSVLAGDSYEQYF
v_call: TRBV5-1; j_call: TRBJ2-5; d_call: -; clone_size: -; cdr3_nt: TGCTCCAGCAGCTTGGCCGGTGTGGAAGAGACCCAGTACTTC; cdr3_aa: CSSSLAGVEETQYF
v_call: TRBV5-1; j_call: TRBJ2-7; d_call: TRBD2; clone_size: few; cdr3_nt: TGCGCCAGCAGCACTCTCCCCGTTAGCGGGAATTCCTACGAGCAGTACTTC; cdr3_aa: CASSTLPVSGNSYEQYF
v_call: TRBV20-1; j_call: TRBJ2-5; d_call: TRBD2; clone_size: many; cdr3_nt: TGCAGTGCTAGAGATCCGAGCGGGGGGCAAGAGACCCAGTACTTC; cdr3_aa: CSARDPSGGQETQYF
v_call: TRBV6-2/TRBV6-3; j_call: TRBJ2-2; d_call: TRBD2; clone_size: -; cdr3_nt: TGTGCCAGCAGGCCGGGGGGGCCACGGGAGCTGTTTTTT; cdr3_aa: CASRPGGPRELFF
v_call: TRBV5-1; j_call: TRBJ2-5; d_call: -; clone_size: few; cdr3_nt: TGCGCCAGCAGCTCCGGACGGAACCAAGAGACCCAGTACTTC; cdr3_aa: CASSSGRNQETQYF
v_call: TRBV9; j_call: TRBJ1-5; d_call: -; clone_size: -; cdr3_nt: TGTGCCAGCAGCGTAGCGGTCCGACACCCTAATAGCAATCAGCCCCAGCATTTT; cdr3_aa: CASSVAVRHPNSNQPQHF
v_call: TRBV6-2/TRBV6-3; j_call: TRBJ2-1; d_call: -; clone_size: few; cdr3_nt: TGTGCCAGCAGTTACTCGAGGGACGGATTTTCGCGTGAGCAGTTCTTC; cdr3_aa: CASSYSRDGFSREQFF
v_call: TRBV5-1; j_call: TRBJ2-3; d_call: -; clone_size: -; cdr3_nt: TGCGCCAGCAGCTTGGTTCGGGGAACGGCAGATACGCAGTATTTT; cdr3_aa: CASSLVRGTADTQYF
v_call: TRBV3-1; j_call: TRBJ2-3; d_call: TRBD1; clone_size: few; cdr3_nt: TGTGCCAGCAGCCCAGGGACAGGGGGCCGCCTTGGCACAGATACGCAGTATTTT; cdr3_aa: CASSPGTGGRLGTDTQYF
v_call: TRBV10-3; j_call: TRBJ2-7; d_call: -; clone_size: -; cdr3_nt: TGTGCCATCAGTGACAGTACGGCCAGTCCCTACGAGCAGTACTTC; cdr3_aa: CAISDSTASPYEQYF
v_call: TRBV28; j_call: TRBJ2-7; d_call: -; clone_size: few; cdr3_nt: TGTGCCAGCAGTCCCACCGGGAACTCGTACTACGAGCAGTACTTC; cdr3_aa: CASSPTGNSYYEQYF
v_call: TRBV6-2/TRBV6-3; j_call: TRBJ2-3; d_call: -; clone_size: few; cdr3_nt: TGTGCCAGCAGTTACTCGAATACGCAGTATTTT; cdr3_aa: CASSYSNTQYF
v_call: TRBV5-1; j_call: TRBJ1-1; d_call: TRBD1; clone_size: -; cdr3_nt: TGCGCCAGCAGCGCAAAACAGGGGGGAACTGAAGCTTTCTTT; cdr3_aa: CASSAKQGGTEAFF
v_call: TRBV12-3/TRBV12-4; j_call: TRBJ2-7; d_call: -; clone_size: -; cdr3_nt: TGTGCCAGCAATTATGGCGGGGAAACCTACGAGCAGTACTTC; cdr3_aa: CASNYGGETYEQYF
v_call: TRBV20-1; j_call: TRBJ2-4; d_call: -; clone_size: -; cdr3_nt: TGCAGTGCTAGAGACACGCAGGGGTCAGCCAAAAACATTCAGTACTTC; cdr3_aa: CSARDTQGSAKNIQYF
v_call: TRBV20-1; j_call: TRBJ2-7; d_call: -; clone_size: few; cdr3_nt: TGCAGTGCTAGACCTCCGCTAGCGCCTTACGAGCAGTACTTC; cdr3_aa: CSARPPLAPYEQYF
v_call: TRBV6-5; j_call: TRBJ2-1; d_call: -; clone_size: -; cdr3_nt: TGTGCCAGCAGTTACTCTATAGGGATGGCTTTTGGTGAGCAGTTCTTC; cdr3_aa: CASSYSIGMAFGEQFF
v_call: TRBV7-2; j_call: TRBJ2-7; d_call: -; clone_size: many; cdr3_nt: TGTGCCAGCAGCTTCGTCGGGACCGCGTACGAGCAGTACTTC; cdr3_aa: CASSFVGTAYEQYF
v_call: TRBV20-1; j_call: TRBJ2-7; d_call: TRBD1; clone_size: few; cdr3_nt: TGCAGCGCAATTCTCGGGACAGTCTCCTACGAGCAGTACTTC; cdr3_aa: CSAILGTVSYEQYF